Following are 21 T cell receptor beta chains from one sample sequenced in a study of hypomethylating agent response in myelodysplastic syndrome. Sequenced by immunoSEQ multiplex PCR; TCRdb stores in-frame clones only, minus some. There are approximately 2,200 clones in the sample; 75% to 85% occur only once, and 25% to 35% lies in the top ten. The sequencing here drew on bone marrow, taken before or after starting hypomethylating agent treatment for myelodysplastic syndrome (not recorded which). The source is a human donor with myelodysplastic syndrome.

The chain uses TRBV6-4 and TRBJ2-3; 8 bases match TRBD2. In germline, CDR1 is MRHNA, CDR2 SNTAGT. The V and J ends lost 0 bases and 4 bases, in that order; junction bases with no gene match: 6. This CDR3 region has 16 residues. CDR3 nucleotide sequence: TGTGCCAGCAGTGACTCTGCGGGGGGCAGCGCAGATACGCAGTATTTT. This codes for CASSDSAGGSADTQYF.

V is TRBV27 and J is TRBJ2-5; tentative D call: TRBD2 (7 bases). Trimming removed 4 bases at V and 5 bases at J, with 11 bases between. The CDR3 runs to 13 residues. The germline CDR1 and CDR2 sequences are MNHEY and SMNVEV (reference sequence). The CDR3 DNA is TGTGCCAGCAGTTGGGGAGGGGGGGAGACCCAGTACTTC. It yields the protein CASSWGGGETQYF.

CDR3 sequence reads: CASSLVGEGLSDEQYF. DNA of the CDR3: TGTGCCAGCAGCTTAGTCGGAGAAGGATTAAGTGACGAGCAGTACTTC. This rearrangement joins TRBV11-1 to TRBJ2-7; no reliable D call. In germline, CDR1 is SGHAT, CDR2 FQDESV (reference sequence). The CDR3 has 16 residues. Trimming pared 1 base from V and 5 bases from J, leaving 18 bases between.

This sequence joins TRBV7-9 and TRBJ2-1; 8 positions agree with TRBD2. Per germline, CDR1 SEHNR and CDR2 FQNEAQ (reference sequence). This CDR3 has 15 amino acids. J lost 6 bases, V lost 6 bases, and 10 bases had no gene match. The CDR3 nucleotides read TGTGCCAGCAGGCCGCTTAGAGCGGGAGCCAATGAGCAGTTCTTC. This gives the protein CASRPLRAGANEQFF.

By sample share, this clone is large. The V gene is TRBV30, the J gene TRBJ1-5; D might be TRBD1 (5 bases). The CDR3 sequence is 15 residues long. V lost 0 bases, J lost 3 bases, and 12 bases lay in between. Looked up from germline, CDR1 is GTSNPN and CDR2 is SVGIG (reference sequence). The CDR3 DNA sequence: TGTGCCTGGAGTGTACGTGACAGTTCCAATCAGCCCCAGCATTTT. Amino acids: CAWSVRDSSNQPQHF.

This chain joins TRBV5-6 and TRBJ1-2; D not certain. The CDR3 has 13 residues. Germline V gene lookup returns CDR1 SGHDT and CDR2 YYEEEE. V lost 0 bases, J lost 3 bases, and 6 bases lay in between. The CDR3 here is CASSLGGDYGYTF. In nucleotides, the CDR3 is TGTGCCAGCAGCTTGGGGGGAGACTATGGCTACACCTTC.

Only a few counts were recorded for this clone. CDR3 loop: CASSPGPSGRLNTEAFF. The CDR3 DNA reads as TGTGCCAGCAGCCCAGGCCCATCGGGACGGCTGAACACTGAAGCTTTCTTT. The J gene is TRBJ1-1, the V gene TRBV9; D might be TRBD1 (5 bases). Per the germline V gene, CDR1 is SGDLS and CDR2 is YYNGEE. V gave up 4 bases and J gave up 0 bases, with 19 bases separating them. There are 17 residues in the CDR3.

The genes are TRBV9 and TRBJ2-3; D unclear. The ends were cut back, 0 bases at V and 0 bases at J, with 5 bases in the middle. This CDR3 is built from 14 residues. Germline V gene data show CDR1 as SGDLS and CDR2 as YYNGEE. Written as DNA, the CDR3 is TGTGCCAGCAGCGTAGGGGCTAGCACAGATACGCAGTATTTT. Protein: CASSVGASTDTQYF.

The V and J genes are TRBV7-8 and TRBJ1-1, with 9 bases identical to TRBD1. Trimming took 5 bases from V and 7 from J; bases not matched to a gene: 5. Germline V CDR1 and CDR2: SGHVS, FQNEAQ. The CDR3 is made up of 13 amino acids. The CDR3 loop reads CASSNRGHFEAFF. CDR3 coding DNA: TGTGCCAGCAGCAACAGGGGGCATTTTGAAGCTTTCTTT.

This clone was observed a few times. The J gene is TRBJ2-3, the V gene TRBV5-3; the D is unclear. TRBV5-3 counts as an open reading frame of uncertain function. V was clipped by 8 bases and J by 5 bases, with 18 bases between them. The CDR3 is made up of 14 amino acids. This chain's CDR3 is CASTISEIGDTQYF. CDR3 nucleotide sequence: TGTGCCAGCACCATTAGTGAGATTGGAGATACGCAGTATTTT.

This chain uses TRBV6-5 with TRBJ1-2, with no clear D. V shed 6 bases and J shed 6 bases, with 17 bases lying between them. CDR3 length equals 14 residues. Germline V CDR1 and CDR2: MNHEY, SVGAGI. DNA of the CDR3: TGTGCCAGCAGCCCAAAGGGCACGCAACATGGCTACACCTTC. It encodes CASSPKGTQHGYTF.

V is TRBV12-5 and J is TRBJ1-6, with no clear D. The CDR3 is 24 amino acids. V shed 1 base and J shed 7 bases, with 38 bases lying between them. The germline V gene encodes CDR1 LGHNT and CDR2 FRNRAP. CDR3 amino acids: CASGLGTRREEGLPLHEYNSPLHF. For the CDR3, the DNA is TGTGCTAGTGGTTTGGGTACCCGTAGGGAGGAGGGTTTGCCCCTCCATGAGTACAATTCACCCCTCCACTTT.

CDR3 nucleotides: TGTGCCACCAGCAGAGATCTTGAACTCGAACCCCAGCATTTT. Amino acid sequence: CATSRDLELEPQHF. The rearrangement joins TRBV15 to TRBJ1-5; no clear D gene. This CDR3 is 14 amino acids long. V was cut by 0 bases and J by 10 bases, with 13 bases left in between. Germline CDR1 reads LNHNV; CDR2 reads YYDKDF (reference sequence).

The chain joins TRBV5-1 to TRBJ2-7; D is uncertain. Trimming shortened V by 1 base and J by 2 bases, and 10 bases separated the two germline ends. The CDR3 spans 14 residues. CDR1 is SGHRS, CDR2 YFSETQ, per germline. CDR3 DNA sequence: TGCGCCAGCAGCTTGTTAGGTCACACCTACGAGCAGTACTTC. Protein: CASSLLGHTYEQYF.

The genes are TRBV6-1 and TRBJ1-2; TRBD1 matches at 7 bases. J gave up 0 bases and V 4 bases, and 8 bases lay outside the gene matches. Germline V gene sequence: CDR1 MNHNS, CDR2 SASEGT. The CDR3 runs to 16 residues. The CDR3 coding sequence is TGTGCCAGCAGTGGCTGGAGACAGGGAGCTAACTATGGCTACACCTTC. Amino acids: CASSGWRQGANYGYTF.

This chain uses TRBV2 with TRBJ1-2; 12 nucleotides line up with TRBD1. The germline V gene has CDR1 SNHLY and CDR2 FYNNEI. CDR3 length: 14 amino acids. J lost 7 bases, V lost 5 bases, and 5 bases had no gene match. The chain's CDR3 is CASSSGTGGIGYTF. CDR3 bases: TGTGCCAGCAGTTCCGGGACAGGGGGCATTGGCTACACCTTC.

CDR3: CAIRPGAGTGTEAFF. In nucleotides, the CDR3 is TGTGCCATCAGGCCCGGGGCTGGTACCGGCACTGAAGCTTTCTTT. The chain uses TRBV10-3 and TRBJ1-1; a possible D gene is TRBD1 (5 bases). V shed 6 bases and J shed 4 bases, with 18 bases lying between them. Germline-derived CDR1 and CDR2 are ENHRY and SYGVKD. The CDR3 has 15 residues.

This chain links TRBV9 with TRBJ1-6; D is undetermined. Deletions cut 0 bases from V and 10 bases from J, with 14 bases between. The CDR3 has 15 amino acids. Germline V gene data show CDR1 as SGDLS and CDR2 as YYNGEE. CDR3 nucleotides: TGTGCCAGCAGCGTAGCTCAAGGGATGGGCTCACCCCTCCACTTT. Translated, it gives CASSVAQGMGSPLHF. Variable domain in full (rest from reference TRBV9 and TRBJ1-6): DSGVTQTPKHLITATGQRVTLRCSPRSGDLSVYWYQQSLDQGLQFLIQYYNGEERAKGNILERFSAQQFPDLHSELNLSSLELGDSALYFCASSVAQGMGSPLHFGNGTRLTVT.

This clone was observed a single time. This chain joins TRBV30 and TRBJ2-5, with a tentative D call TRBD2 (6 bases). V gave up 2 bases and J gave up 9 bases, with 13 bases separating them. CDR3 length: 12 amino acids. Germline assignment: CDR1 GTSNPN and CDR2 SVGIG (reference sequence). The CDR3 protein is CAWSLLARAQYF. The CDR3 nucleotides are TGTGCCTGGAGTCTACTAGCTCGAGCCCAGTACTTC.

This clone was detected once. V and J are TRBV5-4 and TRBJ2-5; D is uncertain. Germline CDR1 reads SGHNT; CDR2 reads YYREEE (reference sequence). CDR3 length: 15 residues. The germline V and J ends were trimmed by 1 base and 2 bases, with 12 bases remaining between them. The chain's CDR3 is CASSLYSQTQETQYF. The CDR3, as DNA: TGTGCCAGCAGCTTGTATAGTCAGACACAAGAGACCCAGTACTTC.

In the case of this clone: Other nucleotide sequences in the sample specify the same CDR3. This chain links TRBV4-3 with TRBJ2-7; 7 nucleotides agree with TRBD1. This CDR3 region has 15 residues. CDR1 and CDR2 from the germline V gene are LGHNA and YSLEER. The V segment lost 0 bases and the J segment 5 bases; nucleotides outside the gene matches: 7. CDR3 DNA: TGCGCCAGCAGCCAAGAAGACAGGGCTCTGGACGAGCAGTACTTC. This gives the protein CASSQEDRALDEQYF.